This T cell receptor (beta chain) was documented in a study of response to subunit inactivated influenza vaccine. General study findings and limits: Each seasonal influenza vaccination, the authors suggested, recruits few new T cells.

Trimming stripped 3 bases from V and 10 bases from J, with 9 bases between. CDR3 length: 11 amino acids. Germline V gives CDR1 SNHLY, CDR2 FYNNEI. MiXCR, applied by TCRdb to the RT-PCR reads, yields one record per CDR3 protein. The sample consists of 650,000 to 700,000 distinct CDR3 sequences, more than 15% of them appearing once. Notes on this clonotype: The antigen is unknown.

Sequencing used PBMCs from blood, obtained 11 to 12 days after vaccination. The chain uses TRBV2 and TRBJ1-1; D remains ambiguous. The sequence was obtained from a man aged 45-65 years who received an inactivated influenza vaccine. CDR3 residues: CASSEYGGAFF. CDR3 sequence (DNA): TGTGCCAGCAGTGAGTATGGCGGAGCTTTCTTT.